The T cell receptor beta chain described here comes from a study of blood T cell repertoires in COVID-19. About the study: Sources were T cells, B-cell-depleted T cells, or PBMCs; the material itself was cDNA or gDNA.

Exposed enrollees had met someone with a PCR-confirmed or clinician-diagnosed COVID-19 case at some point within the 2 weeks before study entry. V shed 2 bases, J shed 0 bases, and the junction held 6 bases outside the gene matches. Germline lookup yields CDR1 MDHEN and CDR2 SYDVKM. The CDR3 is made up of 17 amino acids. In the authors' workflow: Reference gene primer amplification yielded estimated nucleated cell counts. Assay used: immunoSEQ multiplex PCR; TCRdb lists only in-frame clones, some missing. V, J and clone size are those of that table, while D and trimming were read from the DNA. Among some 190,000 clones listed, approximately 80% were seen once.

The TCR comes from a man between 60 and 75 years old who had been exposed to COVID-19. V usage is TRBV28 and J usage is TRBJ1-5; TRBD1 matches at 8 bases. The sequencing sample was made of PBMCs or T cells enriched from blood (not recorded which). CDR3 loop: CASSLVQGANSNQPQHF. CDR3 sequence (DNA): TGTGCCAGCAGTTTAGTCCAGGGGGCGAATAGCAATCAGCCCCAGCATTTT.